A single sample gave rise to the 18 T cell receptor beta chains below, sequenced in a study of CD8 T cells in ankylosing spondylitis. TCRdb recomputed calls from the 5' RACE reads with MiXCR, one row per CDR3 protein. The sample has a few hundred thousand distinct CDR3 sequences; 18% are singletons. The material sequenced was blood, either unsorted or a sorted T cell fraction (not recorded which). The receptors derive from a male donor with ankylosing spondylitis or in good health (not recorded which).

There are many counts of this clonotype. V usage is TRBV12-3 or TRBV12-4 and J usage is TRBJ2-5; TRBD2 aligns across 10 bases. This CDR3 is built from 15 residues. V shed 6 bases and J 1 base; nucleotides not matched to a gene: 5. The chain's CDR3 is CASSPLAGAQETQYF. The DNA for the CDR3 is TGTGCCAGCAGCCCCCTAGCGGGAGCCCAAGAGACCCAGTACTTC.

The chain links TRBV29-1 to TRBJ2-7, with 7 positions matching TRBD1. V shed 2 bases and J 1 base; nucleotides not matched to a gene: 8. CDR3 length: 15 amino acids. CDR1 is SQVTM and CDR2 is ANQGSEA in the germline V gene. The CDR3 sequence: CSVESWAGGSYEQYF. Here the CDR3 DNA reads TGCAGCGTTGAATCGTGGGCAGGGGGTTCCTACGAGCAGTACTTC.

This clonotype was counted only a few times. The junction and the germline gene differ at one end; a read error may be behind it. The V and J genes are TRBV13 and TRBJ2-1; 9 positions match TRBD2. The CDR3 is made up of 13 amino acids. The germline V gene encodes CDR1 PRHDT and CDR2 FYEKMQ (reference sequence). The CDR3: CASSLAGYSEQFF. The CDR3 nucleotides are TGTGCCAGCAGCCTAGCGGGGTACAGTGAGCAGTTCTTC.

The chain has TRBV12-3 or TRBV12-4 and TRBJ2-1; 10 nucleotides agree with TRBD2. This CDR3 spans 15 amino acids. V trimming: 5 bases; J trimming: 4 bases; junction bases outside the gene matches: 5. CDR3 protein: CASSPSGSGYNEQFF. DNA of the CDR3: TGTGCCAGCAGTCCTAGCGGGAGCGGGTACAATGAGCAGTTCTTC.

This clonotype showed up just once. In DNA, the CDR3 is TGTGCCAGCAGCTTACTCGATAGCACAGATACGCAGTATTTT. It is translated as CASSLLDSTDTQYF. J is TRBJ2-3 and V is TRBV7-3; D is ambiguous. Trimming took off 2 bases at V and 0 bases at J, with 6 bases between the two ends. The CDR3 loop spans 14 amino acids. CDR1 is SGHTA, CDR2 FQGTGA, per germline. The complete variable domain, with remaining parts taken from reference TRBV7-3 and TRBJ2-3, reads GAGVSQTPSNKVTEKGKYVELRCDPISGHTALYWYRQSLGQGPEFLIYFQGTGAADDSGLPNDRFFAVRPEGSVSTLKIQRTERGDSAVYLCASSLLDSTDTQYFGPGTRLTVL.

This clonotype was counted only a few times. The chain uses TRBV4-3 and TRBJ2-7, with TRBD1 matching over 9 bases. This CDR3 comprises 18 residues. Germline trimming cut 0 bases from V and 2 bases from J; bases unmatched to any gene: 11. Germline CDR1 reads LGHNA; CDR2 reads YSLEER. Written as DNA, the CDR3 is TGCGCCAGCAGCCAAGATCCCCCTCGACAGGGGGAACCCTACGAGCAGTACTTC. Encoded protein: CASSQDPPRQGEPYEQYF.

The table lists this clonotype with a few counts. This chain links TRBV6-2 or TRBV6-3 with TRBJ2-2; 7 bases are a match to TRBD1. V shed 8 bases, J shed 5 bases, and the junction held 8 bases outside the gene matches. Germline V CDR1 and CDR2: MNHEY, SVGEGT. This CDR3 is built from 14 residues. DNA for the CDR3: TGTGCCAGCGGCAGACAGGGAAGTACCGGGGAGCTGTTTTTT. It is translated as CASGRQGSTGELFF.

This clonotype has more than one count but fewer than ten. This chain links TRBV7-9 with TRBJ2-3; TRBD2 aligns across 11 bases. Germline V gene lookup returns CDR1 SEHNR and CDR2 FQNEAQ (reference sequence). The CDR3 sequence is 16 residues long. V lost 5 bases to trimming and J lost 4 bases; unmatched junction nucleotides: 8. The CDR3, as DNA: TGTGCCAGCAGCAAGACTAGCGGGACAGAACCAGATACGCAGTATTTT. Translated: CASSKTSGTEPDTQYF. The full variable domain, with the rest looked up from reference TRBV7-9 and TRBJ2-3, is DTGVSQNPRHKITKRGQNVTFRCDPISEHNRLYWYRQTLGQGPEFLTYFQNEAQLEKSRLLSDRFSAERPKGSFSTLEIQRTEQGDSAMYLCASSKTSGTEPDTQYFGPGTRLTVL.

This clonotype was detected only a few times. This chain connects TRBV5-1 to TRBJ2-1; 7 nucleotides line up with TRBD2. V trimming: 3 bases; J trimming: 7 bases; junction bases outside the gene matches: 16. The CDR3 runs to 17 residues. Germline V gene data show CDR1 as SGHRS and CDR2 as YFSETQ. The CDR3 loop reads CASSSGTNYPLGNEQFF. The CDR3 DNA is TGCGCCAGCAGCTCCGGGACTAATTATCCCCTGGGGAATGAGCAGTTCTTC.

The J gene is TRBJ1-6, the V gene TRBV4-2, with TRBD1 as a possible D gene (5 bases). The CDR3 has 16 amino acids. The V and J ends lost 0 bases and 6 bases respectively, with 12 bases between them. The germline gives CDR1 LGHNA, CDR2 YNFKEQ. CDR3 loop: CASSQEVGTSNSPLHF. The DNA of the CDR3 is TGTGCCAGCAGCCAAGAGGTCGGGACGAGTAATTCACCCCTCCACTTT.

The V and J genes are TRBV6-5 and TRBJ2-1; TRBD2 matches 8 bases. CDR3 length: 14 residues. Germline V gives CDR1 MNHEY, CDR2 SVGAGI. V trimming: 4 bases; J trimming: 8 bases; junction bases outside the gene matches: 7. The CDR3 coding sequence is TGTGCCAGCAGTTCCGGACTAGCAATGGATGAGCAGTTCTTC. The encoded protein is CASSSGLAMDEQFF.

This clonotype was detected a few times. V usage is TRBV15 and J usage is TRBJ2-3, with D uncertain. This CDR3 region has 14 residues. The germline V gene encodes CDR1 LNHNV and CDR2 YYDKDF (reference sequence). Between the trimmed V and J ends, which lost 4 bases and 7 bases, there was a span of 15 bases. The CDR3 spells CATSKRVDHHTQYF. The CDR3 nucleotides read TGTGCCACCAGCAAACGTGTGGACCATCATACGCAGTATTTT.

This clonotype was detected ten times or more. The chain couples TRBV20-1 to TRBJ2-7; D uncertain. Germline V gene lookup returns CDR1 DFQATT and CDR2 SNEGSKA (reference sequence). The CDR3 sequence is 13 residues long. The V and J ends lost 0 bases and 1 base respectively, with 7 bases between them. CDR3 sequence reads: CSARDKFSYEQYF. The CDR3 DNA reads TGCAGTGCTAGAGATAAATTTTCCTACGAGCAGTACTTC.

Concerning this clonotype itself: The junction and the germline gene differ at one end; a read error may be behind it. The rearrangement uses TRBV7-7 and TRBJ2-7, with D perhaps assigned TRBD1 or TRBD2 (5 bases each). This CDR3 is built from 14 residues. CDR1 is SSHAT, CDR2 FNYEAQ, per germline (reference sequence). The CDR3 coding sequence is TGTGCTAGCAGCCCGATCCGGGACGACTTCATGCAGTACTTC. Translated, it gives CASSPIRDDFMQYF.

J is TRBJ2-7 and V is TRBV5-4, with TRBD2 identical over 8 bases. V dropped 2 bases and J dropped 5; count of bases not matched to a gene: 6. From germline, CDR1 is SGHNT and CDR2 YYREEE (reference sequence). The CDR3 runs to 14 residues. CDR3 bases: TGTGCCAGCAGCTTTGCGGGAGGCGGCAACGAGCAGTACTTC. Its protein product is CASSFAGGGNEQYF.

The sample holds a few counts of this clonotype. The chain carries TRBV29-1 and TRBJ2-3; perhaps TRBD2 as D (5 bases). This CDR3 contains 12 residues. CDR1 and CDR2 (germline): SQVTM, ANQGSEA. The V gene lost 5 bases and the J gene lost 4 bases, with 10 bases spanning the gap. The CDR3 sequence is CSVPGLSDTQYF. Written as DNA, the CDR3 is TGCAGCGTTCCCGGACTTTCAGATACGCAGTATTTT.

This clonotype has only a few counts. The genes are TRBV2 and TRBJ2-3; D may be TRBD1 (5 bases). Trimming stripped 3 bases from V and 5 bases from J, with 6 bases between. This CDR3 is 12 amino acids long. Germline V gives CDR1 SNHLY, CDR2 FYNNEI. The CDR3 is CASSETEDTQYF. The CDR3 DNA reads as TGTGCCAGCAGTGAGACAGAAGATACGCAGTATTTT.

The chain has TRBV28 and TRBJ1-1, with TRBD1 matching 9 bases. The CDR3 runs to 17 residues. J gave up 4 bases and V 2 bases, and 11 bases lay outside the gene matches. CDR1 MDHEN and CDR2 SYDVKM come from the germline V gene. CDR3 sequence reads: CASSLATGTGKSTEAFF. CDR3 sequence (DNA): TGTGCCAGCAGTTTAGCGACCGGGACAGGGAAAAGCACTGAAGCTTTCTTT. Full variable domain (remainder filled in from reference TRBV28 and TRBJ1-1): DVKVTQSSRYLVKRTGEKVFLECVQDMDHENMFWYRQDPGLGLRLIYFSYDVKMKEKGDIPEGYSVSREKKERFSLILESASTNQTSMYLCASSLATGTGKSTEAFFGQGTRLTVV.